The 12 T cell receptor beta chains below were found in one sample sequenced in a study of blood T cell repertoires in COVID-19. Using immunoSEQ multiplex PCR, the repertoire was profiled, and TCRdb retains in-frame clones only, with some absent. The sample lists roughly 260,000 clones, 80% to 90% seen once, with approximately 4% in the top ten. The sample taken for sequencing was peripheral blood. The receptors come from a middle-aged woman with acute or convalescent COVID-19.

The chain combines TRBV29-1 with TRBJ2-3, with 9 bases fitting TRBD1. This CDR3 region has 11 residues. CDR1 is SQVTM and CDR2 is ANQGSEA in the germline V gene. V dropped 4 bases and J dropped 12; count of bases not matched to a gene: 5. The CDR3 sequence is CSVGAGQGQYF. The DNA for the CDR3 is TGCAGCGTTGGAGCGGGACAGGGTCAGTATTTT.

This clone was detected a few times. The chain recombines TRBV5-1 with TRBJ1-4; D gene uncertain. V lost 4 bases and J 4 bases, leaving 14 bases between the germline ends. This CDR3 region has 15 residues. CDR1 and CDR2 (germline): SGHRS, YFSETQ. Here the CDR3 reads CASSSRSRLNEKLFF. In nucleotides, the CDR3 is TGCGCCAGCAGCAGCCGGTCCCGACTTAATGAAAAACTGTTTTTT.

The CDR3 sequence is CASSRREGNDQNTEAFF. CDR3 sequence (DNA): TGTGCCAGTAGTAGAAGGGAGGGGAACGACCAAAACACTGAAGCTTTCTTT. The V call is TRBV19, the J call TRBJ1-1, with D possibly TRBD1 on 5 matching bases. V was cut by 4 bases and J by 2 bases, with 20 bases left in between. CDR1 is LNHDA, CDR2 SQIVND, per germline (reference sequence). The CDR3 covers 17 residues.

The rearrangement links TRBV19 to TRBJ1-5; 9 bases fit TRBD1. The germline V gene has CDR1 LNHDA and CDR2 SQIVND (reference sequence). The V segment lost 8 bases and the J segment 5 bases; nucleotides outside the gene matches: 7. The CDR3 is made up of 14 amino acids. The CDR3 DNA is TGTGCCAGTCGACAGGGGGTCTCGGATCAGCCCCAGCATTTT. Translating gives CASRQGVSDQPQHF.

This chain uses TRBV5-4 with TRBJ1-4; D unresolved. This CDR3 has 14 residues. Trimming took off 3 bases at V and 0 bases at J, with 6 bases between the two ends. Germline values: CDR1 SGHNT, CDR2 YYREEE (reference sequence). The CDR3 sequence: CASSYSATNEKLFF. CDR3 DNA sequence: TGTGCCAGCAGCTACAGTGCAACTAATGAAAAACTGTTTTTT.

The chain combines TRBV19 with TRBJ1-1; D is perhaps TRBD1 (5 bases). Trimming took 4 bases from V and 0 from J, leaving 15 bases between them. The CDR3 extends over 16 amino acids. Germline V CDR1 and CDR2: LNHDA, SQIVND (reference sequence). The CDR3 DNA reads TGTGCCAGTAGTACGACCTTGACAGCCTTGAACACTGAAGCTTTCTTT. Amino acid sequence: CASSTTLTALNTEAFF.

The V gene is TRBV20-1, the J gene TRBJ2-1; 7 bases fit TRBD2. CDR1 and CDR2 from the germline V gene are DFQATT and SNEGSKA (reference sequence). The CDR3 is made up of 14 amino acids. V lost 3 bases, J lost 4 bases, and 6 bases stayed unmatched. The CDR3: CSASGEGRYNEQFF. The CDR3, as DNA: TGCAGTGCTAGTGGGGAGGGGCGTTACAATGAGCAGTTCTTC.

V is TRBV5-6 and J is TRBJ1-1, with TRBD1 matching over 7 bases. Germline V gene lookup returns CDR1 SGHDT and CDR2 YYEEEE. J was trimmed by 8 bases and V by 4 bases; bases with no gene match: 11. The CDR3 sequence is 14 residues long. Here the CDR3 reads CASSAGDSGLEAFF. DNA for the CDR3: TGTGCCAGCAGCGCAGGGGACAGCGGTCTGGAAGCTTTCTTT.

Here the CDR3 DNA reads TGCGCCAGCAGCTTGGAGGGACACAGCTACACTGAAGCTTTCTTT. Its translation: CASSLEGHSYTEAFF. The chain combines TRBV5-1 with TRBJ1-1; possibly TRBD1 for D (6 bases). V was shortened by 0 bases and J by 3 bases, with 12 bases between the two germline ends. This CDR3 region has 15 residues. Germline V gene data show CDR1 as SGHRS and CDR2 as YFSETQ.

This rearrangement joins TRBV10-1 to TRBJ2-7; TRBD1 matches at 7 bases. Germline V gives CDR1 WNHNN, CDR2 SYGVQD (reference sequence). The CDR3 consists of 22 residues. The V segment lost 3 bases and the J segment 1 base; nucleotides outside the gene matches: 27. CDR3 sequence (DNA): TGCGCCAGCAGTGACCCCAAGCCCTCGACAGGGACGTACCTACACCCTTCCTACGAGCAGTACGTC. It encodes CASSDPKPSTGTYLHPSYEQYV.

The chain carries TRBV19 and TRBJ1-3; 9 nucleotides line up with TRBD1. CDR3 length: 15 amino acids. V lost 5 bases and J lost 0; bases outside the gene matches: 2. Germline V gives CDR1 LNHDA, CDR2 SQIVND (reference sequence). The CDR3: CASSDRGSSGNTIYF. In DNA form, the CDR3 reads TGTGCCAGTAGTGACAGGGGGAGCTCTGGAAACACCATATATTTT.

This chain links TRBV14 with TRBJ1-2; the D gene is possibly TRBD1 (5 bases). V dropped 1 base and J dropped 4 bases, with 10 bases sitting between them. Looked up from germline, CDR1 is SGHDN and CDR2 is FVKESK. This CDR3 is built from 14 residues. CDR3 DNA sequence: TGTGCCAGCAGCCAAGTCGGACAAGGCTATGGCTACACCTTC. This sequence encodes CASSQVGQGYGYTF.